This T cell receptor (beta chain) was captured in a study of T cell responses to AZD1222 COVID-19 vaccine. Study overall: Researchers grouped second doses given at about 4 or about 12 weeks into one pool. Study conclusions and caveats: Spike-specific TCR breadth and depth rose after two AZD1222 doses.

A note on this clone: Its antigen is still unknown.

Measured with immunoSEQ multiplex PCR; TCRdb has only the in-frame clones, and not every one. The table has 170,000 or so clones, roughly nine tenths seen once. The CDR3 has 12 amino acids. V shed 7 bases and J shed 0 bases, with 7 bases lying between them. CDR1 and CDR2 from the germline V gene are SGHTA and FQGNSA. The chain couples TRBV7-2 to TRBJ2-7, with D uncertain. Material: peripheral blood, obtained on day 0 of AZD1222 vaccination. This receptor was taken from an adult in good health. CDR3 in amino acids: CASTRSSYEQYF. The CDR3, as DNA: TGTGCCAGCACGCGGAGCTCCTACGAGCAGTACTTC.